This T cell receptor beta chain was identified in a study of metastatic and nonmetastatic thyroid tumors. As for the study in general: A comparison of repertoires was made across blood and tumor or nodule tissue from malignant and benign thyroid patients. Regarding the study as a whole: Benign nodules reportedly had significantly lower TCR beta diversity than malignant thyroid tumors in blood and tumor.

TCRdb recomputed clones from the PCR reads via MiXCR. The sample has under 30,000 clones; 20% to 25% are singletons. In this sample, this clone turned up a few times. The antigen is not known. None of the patients had undergone any treatment ahead of thyroid surgery. The V gene end was trimmed by 4 bases and the J gene end by 4 bases; junction bases not matched to a gene: 7. This CDR3 is built from 15 residues. Germline V gene sequence: CDR1 MNHEY, CDR2 SMNVEV (reference sequence). The source of this sequence is a male donor with papillary thyroid cancer or a benign thyroid nodule (not recorded which). Some clones in this sample may be carry-over from other donors' samples. Source material: blood. V gene TRBV27 combines with J gene TRBJ2-7; 10 bases are shared with TRBD1. CDR3 DNA: TGTGCCAGCAGTTACCACGGGACAGGGGAGTACGAGCAGTACTTC. The encoded protein is CASSYHGTGEYEQYF.